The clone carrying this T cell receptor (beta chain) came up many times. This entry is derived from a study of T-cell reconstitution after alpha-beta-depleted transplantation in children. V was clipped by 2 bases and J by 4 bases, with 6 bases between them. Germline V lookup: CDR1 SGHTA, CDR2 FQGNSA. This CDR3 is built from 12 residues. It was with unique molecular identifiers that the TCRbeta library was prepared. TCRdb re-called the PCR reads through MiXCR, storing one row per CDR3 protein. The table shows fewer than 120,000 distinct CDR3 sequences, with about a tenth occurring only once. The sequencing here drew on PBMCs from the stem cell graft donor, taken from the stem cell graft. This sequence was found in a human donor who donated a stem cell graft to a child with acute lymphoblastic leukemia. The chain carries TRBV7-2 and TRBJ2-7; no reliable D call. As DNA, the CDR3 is TGTGCCAGCAGCTTATTTGAATACGAGCAGTACTTC. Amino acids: CASSLFEYEQYF.